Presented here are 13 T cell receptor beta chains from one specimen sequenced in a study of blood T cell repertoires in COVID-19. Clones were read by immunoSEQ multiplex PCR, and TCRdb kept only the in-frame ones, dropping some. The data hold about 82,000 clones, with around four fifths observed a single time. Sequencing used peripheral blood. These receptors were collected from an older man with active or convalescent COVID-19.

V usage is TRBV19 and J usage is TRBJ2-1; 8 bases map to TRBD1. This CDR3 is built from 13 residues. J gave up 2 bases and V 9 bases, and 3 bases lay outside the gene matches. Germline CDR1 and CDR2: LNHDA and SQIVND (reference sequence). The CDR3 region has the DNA TGTGCCAGGGGACAGGAACCCTACAATGAGCAGTTCTTC. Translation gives CARGQEPYNEQFF.

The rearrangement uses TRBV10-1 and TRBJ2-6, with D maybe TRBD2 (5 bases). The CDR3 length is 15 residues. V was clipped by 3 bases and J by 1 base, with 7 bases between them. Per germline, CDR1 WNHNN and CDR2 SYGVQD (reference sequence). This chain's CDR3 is CASSDGGSGANVLTF. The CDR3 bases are TGCGCCAGCAGTGACGGAGGATCTGGGGCCAACGTCCTGACTTTC.

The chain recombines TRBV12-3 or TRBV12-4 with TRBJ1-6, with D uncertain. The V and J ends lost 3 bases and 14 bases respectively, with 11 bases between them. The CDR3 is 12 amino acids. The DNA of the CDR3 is TGTGCCAGCAGTTTTAAAGCTTCGGCCCTCCACTTT. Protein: CASSFKASALHF.

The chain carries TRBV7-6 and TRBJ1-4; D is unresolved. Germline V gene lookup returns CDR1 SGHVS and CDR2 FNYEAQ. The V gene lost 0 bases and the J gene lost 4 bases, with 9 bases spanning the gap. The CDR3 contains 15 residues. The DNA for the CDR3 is TGTGCCAGCAGCTTAGCGCTGCAGGATAATGAAAAACTGTTTTTT. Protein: CASSLALQDNEKLFF.

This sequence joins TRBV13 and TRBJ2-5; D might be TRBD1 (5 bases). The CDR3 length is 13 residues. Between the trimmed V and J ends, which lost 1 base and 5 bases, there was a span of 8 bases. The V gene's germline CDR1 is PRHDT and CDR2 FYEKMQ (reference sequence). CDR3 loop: CASSLVAGETQYF. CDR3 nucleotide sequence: TGTGCCAGCAGCTTAGTGGCAGGGGAGACCCAGTACTTC.

CDR3 residues: CASSQWTGVNTGELFF. CDR3 nucleotide sequence: TGTGCCAGCAGCCAATGGACAGGGGTGAACACCGGGGAGCTGTTTTTT. The chain is built from TRBV14 and TRBJ2-2; 9 positions match TRBD1. Trimming cost V 2 bases and J 1 base; bases outside gene matches: 2. CDR3 length equals 16 residues. Germline V CDR1 and CDR2: SGHDN, FVKESK.

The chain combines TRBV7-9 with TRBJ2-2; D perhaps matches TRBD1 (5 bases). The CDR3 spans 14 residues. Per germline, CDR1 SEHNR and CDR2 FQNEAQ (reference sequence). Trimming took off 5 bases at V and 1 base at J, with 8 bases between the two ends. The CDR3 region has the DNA TGTGCCAGCAGCATTAGGGGGAACACCGGGGAGCTGTTTTTT. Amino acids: CASSIRGNTGELFF.

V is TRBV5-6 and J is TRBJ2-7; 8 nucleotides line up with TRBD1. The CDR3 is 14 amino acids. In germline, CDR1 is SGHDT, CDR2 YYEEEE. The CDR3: CASSFQGASFEQYV. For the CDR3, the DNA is TGTGCCAGCAGCTTCCAGGGGGCATCCTTCGAGCAGTACGTC.

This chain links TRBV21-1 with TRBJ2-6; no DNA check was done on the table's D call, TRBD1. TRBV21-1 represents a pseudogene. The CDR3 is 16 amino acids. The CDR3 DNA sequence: TGTGCCATCCCGTCGACAGCGAACTCTGGGGCCAACGTCCTGACTTTC. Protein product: CAIPSTANSGANVLTF.

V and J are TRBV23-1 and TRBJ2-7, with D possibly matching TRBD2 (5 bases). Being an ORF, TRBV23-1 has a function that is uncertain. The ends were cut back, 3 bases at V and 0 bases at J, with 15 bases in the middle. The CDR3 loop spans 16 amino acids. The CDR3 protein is CASSQTAGSSSYEQYV. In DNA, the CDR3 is TGCGCCAGCAGTCAGACCGCGGGTTCAAGCTCCTACGAGCAGTACGTC.

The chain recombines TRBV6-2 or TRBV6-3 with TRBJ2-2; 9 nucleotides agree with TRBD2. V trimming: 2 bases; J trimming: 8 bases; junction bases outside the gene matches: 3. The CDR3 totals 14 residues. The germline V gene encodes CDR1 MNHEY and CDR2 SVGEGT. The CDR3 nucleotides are TGTGCCAGCAGTTACATAGCGGGAGCTGGGGAGCTGTTTTTT. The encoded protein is CASSYIAGAGELFF.

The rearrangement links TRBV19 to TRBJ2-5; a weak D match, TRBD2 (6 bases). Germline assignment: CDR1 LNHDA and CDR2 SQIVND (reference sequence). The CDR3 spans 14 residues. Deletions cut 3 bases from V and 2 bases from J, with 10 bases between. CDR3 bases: TGTGCCAGTAGTATCTGGCGGGAACAAGAGACCCAGTACTTC. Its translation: CASSIWREQETQYF.

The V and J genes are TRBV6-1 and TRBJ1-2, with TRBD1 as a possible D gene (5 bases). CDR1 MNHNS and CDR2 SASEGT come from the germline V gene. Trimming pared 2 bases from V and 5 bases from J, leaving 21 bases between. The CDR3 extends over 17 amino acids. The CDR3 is CASSENVGLDSRYGYTF. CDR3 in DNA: TGTGCCAGCAGTGAAAATGTCGGGTTAGACAGTCGATATGGCTACACCTTC.